This T cell receptor (beta chain) emerged from a study of beta chain features in type 1 diabetes. Study overall: Age, gender and cell yields were similar between patients and healthy donors. The study's findings and limits: VDJ junctions in type 1 diabetes patients carried more deletions and fewer insertions.

The study reverse transcribed the entire isolated RNA, so it sequenced expressed TCRB transcripts. Data came from immunoSEQ multiplex PCR; TCRdb stores just in-frame clones and leaves some out. This table has about 210,000 clones, approximately 10% appearing once. Populations isolated by sorting all had purity greater than 95%. This clone has at least ten counts. Its target is not known. This CDR3 has 13 amino acids. V lost 2 bases to trimming and J lost 4 bases, with 9 bases between them. Germline CDR1 and CDR2: SGHDN and FVKESK. This chain connects TRBV14 to TRBJ2-7, with D uncertain. Source material: central memory CD4+ T cells from blood. The clonotype comes from a man aged 18 to 30 in good health. CDR3 nucleotide sequence: TGTGCCAGCAGCCAAACTTACGGGTACGAGCAGTACTTC. Protein product: CASSQTYGYEQYF.